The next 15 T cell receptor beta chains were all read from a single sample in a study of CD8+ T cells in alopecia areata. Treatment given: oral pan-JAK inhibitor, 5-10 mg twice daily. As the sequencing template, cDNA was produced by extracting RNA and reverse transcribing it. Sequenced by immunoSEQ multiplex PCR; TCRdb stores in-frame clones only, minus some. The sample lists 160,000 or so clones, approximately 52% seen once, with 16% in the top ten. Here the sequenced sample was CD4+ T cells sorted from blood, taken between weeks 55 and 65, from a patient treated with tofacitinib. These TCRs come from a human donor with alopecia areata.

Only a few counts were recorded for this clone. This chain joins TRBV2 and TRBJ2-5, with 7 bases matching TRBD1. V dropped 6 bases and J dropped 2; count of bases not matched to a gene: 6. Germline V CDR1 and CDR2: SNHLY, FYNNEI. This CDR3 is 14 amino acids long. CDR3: CASRADRRQETQYF. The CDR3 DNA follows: TGTGCCAGCAGGGCGGACAGGAGACAAGAGACCCAGTACTTC.

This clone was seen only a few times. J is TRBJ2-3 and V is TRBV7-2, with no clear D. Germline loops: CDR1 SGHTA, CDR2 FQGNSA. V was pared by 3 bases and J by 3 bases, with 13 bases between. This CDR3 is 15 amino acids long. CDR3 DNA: TGTGCCAGCAGCTTCAAACTCCCCCAGACAGATACGCAGTATTTT. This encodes CASSFKLPQTDTQYF.

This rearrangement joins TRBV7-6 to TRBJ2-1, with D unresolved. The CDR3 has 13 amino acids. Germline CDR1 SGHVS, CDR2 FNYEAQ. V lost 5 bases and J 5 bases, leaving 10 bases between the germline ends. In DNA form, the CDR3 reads TGTGCCAGCAGCCCCTCCCTGCACAATGAGCAGTTCTTC. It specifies CASSPSLHNEQFF.

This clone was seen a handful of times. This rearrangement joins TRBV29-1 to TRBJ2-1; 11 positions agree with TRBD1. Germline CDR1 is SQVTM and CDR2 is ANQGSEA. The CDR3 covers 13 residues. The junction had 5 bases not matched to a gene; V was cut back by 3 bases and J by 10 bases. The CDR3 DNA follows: TGCAGCGTTGACGGACAGGGGGCTTGGGAGCAGTTCTTC. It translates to CSVDGQGAWEQFF.

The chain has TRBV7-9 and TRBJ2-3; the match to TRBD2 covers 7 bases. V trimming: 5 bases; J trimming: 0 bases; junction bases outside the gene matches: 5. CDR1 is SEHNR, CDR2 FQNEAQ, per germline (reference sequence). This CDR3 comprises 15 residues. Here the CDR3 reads CASSRPGLSTDTQYF. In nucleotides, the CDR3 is TGTGCCAGCAGCCGACCGGGACTAAGCACAGATACGCAGTATTTT.

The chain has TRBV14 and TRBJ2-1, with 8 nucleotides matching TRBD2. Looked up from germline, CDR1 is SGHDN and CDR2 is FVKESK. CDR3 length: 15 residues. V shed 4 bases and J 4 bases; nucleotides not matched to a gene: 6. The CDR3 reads CASSPRGGRYNEQFF. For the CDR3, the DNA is TGTGCCAGCAGCCCCCGGGGGGGCCGGTACAATGAGCAGTTCTTC.

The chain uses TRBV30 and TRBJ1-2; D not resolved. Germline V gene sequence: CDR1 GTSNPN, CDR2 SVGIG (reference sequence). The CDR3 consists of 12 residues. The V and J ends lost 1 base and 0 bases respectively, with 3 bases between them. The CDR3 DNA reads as TGTGCCTGGAGTGAATCTAACTATGGCTACACCTTC. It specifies CAWSESNYGYTF. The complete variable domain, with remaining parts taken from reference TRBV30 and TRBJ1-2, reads SQTIHQWPATLVQPVGSPLSLECTVEGTSNPNLYWYRQAAGRGLQLLFYSVGIGQISSEVPQNLSASRPQDRQFILSSKKLLLSDSGFYLCAWSESNYGYTFGSGTRLTVV.

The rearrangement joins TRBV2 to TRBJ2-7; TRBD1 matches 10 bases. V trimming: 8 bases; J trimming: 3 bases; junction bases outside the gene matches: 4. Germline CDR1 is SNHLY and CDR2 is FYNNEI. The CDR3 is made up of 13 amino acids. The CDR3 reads CASGRDRGYEQYF. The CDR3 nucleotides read TGTGCCAGCGGCCGGGACAGGGGCTACGAGCAGTACTTC.

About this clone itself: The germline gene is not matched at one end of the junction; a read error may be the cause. The DNA of the CDR3 is TGTGCCAGCAGGGAAGGTAGTCGCGAGCAGTACTTC. Amino acids: CASREGSREQYF. This rearrangement joins TRBV2 to TRBJ2-7; D is undetermined. The CDR3 contains 12 residues. Looked up from germline, CDR1 is SNHLY and CDR2 is FYNNEI.

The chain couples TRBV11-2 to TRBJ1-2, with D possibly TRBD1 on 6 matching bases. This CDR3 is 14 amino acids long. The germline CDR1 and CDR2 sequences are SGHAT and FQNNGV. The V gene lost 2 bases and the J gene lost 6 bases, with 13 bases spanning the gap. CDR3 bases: TGTGCCAGCAGCTTAATGATGGGGGCCCATGGCTACACCTTC. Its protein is CASSLMMGAHGYTF.

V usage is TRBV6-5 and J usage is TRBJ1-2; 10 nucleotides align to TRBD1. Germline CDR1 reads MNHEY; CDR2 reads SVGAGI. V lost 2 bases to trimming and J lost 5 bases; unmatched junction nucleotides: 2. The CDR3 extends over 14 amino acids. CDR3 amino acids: CASSYQGQGYGYTF. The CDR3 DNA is TGTGCCAGCAGTTACCAGGGACAGGGGTATGGCTACACCTTC.

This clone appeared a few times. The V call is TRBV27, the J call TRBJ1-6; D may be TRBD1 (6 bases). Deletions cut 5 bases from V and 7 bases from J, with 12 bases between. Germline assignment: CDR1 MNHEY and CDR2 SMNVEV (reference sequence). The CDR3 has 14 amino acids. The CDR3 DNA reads TGTGCCAGCAGTAGGGACACCCCCAATTCACCCCTCCACTTT. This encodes CASSRDTPNSPLHF.

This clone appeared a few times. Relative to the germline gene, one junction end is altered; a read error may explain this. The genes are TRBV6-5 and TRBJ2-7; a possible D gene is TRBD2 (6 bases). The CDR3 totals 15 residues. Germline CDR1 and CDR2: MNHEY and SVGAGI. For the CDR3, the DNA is TGTGCCATCAGTGTCGGTCCCGGGGGTTCCTACGAGCAGTACTTC. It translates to CAISVGPGGSYEQYF.

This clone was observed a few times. DNA for the CDR3: TGTGCCAGCAGTCTTTGGGACACACCCCAAGAGACCCAGTACTTC. It translates to CASSLWDTPQETQYF. The chain uses TRBV2 and TRBJ2-5, with D perhaps TRBD1 (6 bases). Germline V gene sequence: CDR1 SNHLY, CDR2 FYNNEI. The CDR3 length is 15 residues. V lost 5 bases, J lost 1 base, and 14 bases lay in between. Variable domain in full (rest from reference TRBV2 and TRBJ2-5): EPEVTQTPSHQVTQMGQEVILRCVPISNHLYFYWYRQILGQKVEFLVSFYNNEISEKSEIFDDQFSVERPDGSNFTLKIRSTKLEDSAMYFCASSLWDTPQETQYFGPGTRLLVL.

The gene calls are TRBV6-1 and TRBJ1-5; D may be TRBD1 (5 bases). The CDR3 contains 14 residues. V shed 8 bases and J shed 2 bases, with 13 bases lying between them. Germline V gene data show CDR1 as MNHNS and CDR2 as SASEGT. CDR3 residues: CASRGVSGNQPQHF. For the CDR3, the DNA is TGTGCCAGCCGGGGCGTCTCGGGCAATCAGCCCCAGCATTTT.